Sequencing of this TCR beta chain was carried out in a study of PD-L1 blockade in urothelial cancer. Study overall: Prior chemotherapy in patients spanned 0 to 3 regimens. Among blood samples, the median T cell count was around 150,000. Study-level findings and limits: Durable-benefit patients expanded tumor-associated blood clones more at 3 weeks.

The protocol was immunoSEQ multiplex PCR, while the TCRdb copy is restricted to in-frame clones and leaves out a portion. The data hold around 62,000 clones, with around nine tenths observed a single time. Indicated time point: peripheral blood 6 weeks after treatment start. Looked up from germline, CDR1 is MNHEY and CDR2 is SVGAGI. V lost 1 base and J 6 bases, leaving 11 bases between the germline ends. This CDR3 is 14 amino acids long. Note on this clone: Antigen specificity is unknown.

This receptor was obtained from a man aged 55 to 69 with urothelial cancer. This material consisted of PBMCs, taken around atezolizumab (anti-PD-L1) treatment. V is TRBV6-5 and J is TRBJ2-3, with D perhaps TRBD2 (6 bases). In DNA, the CDR3 is TGTGCCAGCAGTTACTTCGGGGAGGCCGATACGCAGTATTTT. Translated: CASSYFGEADTQYF.